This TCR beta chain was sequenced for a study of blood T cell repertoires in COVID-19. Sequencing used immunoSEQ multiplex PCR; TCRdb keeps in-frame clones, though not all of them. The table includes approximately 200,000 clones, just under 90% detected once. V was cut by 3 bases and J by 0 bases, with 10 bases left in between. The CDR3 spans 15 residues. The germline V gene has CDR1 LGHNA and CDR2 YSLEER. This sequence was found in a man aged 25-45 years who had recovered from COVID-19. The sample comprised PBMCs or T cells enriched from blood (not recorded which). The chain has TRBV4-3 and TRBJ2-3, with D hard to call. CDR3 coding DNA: TGCGCCAGCAGCCAGTCTGATACTAGCACAGATACGCAGTATTTT. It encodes CASSQSDTSTDTQYF.